The 2 T cell receptor beta chains listed next were all sequenced from one sample in a study of Siglec-9 on CD8 T cells in melanoma. Sequencing was performed with immunoSEQ multiplex PCR; in TCRdb, only in-frame clones are kept and a portion is missing. The sample lists 29,000 or so clones, 80% occurring once. The material sequenced was Siglec-9- CD8+ T cells sorted from blood. The receptors were gathered from a human donor in good health.

The chain has TRBV11-2 and TRBJ2-3, with 14 bases lining up with TRBD2. J lost 5 bases, V lost 5 bases, and 15 bases had no gene match. This CDR3 is 19 amino acids long. CDR1 is SGHAT and CDR2 is FQNNGV in the germline V gene. Here the CDR3 reads CASSDKMGLAGAAGDTQYF. The DNA for the CDR3 is TGTGCCAGCAGCGATAAAATGGGACTAGCGGGAGCCGCTGGAGATACGCAGTATTTT.

This clone was picked up one time. V gene TRBV10-2 combines with J gene TRBJ2-4; D gene unclear. This CDR3 is built from 16 residues. Trimming cost V 2 bases and J 0 bases, with 11 bases left between them. Per germline, CDR1 WSHSY and CDR2 SAAADI. This chain's CDR3 is CASSEAGFLAKNIQYF. In DNA, the CDR3 is TGCGCCAGCAGTGAGGCTGGGTTTCTAGCCAAAAACATTCAGTACTTC.